This paragraph covers one T cell receptor beta chain sequence. Other DNA sequences of this sample code for an identical CDR3. The data derive from a study of shared clonotypes between healthy human individuals. V dropped 3 bases and J dropped 1 base, with 8 bases sitting between them. Germline V gives CDR1 SGDLS, CDR2 YYNGEE. The CDR3 extends over 15 amino acids. This table comes from immunoSEQ multiplex PCR, and its TCRdb copy is limited to in-frame clones, with some not included. This sample has millions of clones, with 95% found just once. The chain recombines TRBV9 with TRBJ2-6; weak D call: TRBD2 (5 bases). The sequence derives from a man between 18 and 29 years old in good health. The source material was naive CD4+ T cells sorted from blood. Described subset: CD45RA+ positively selected. The CDR3 region has the DNA TGTGCCAGCAGCGACCGAGGGTCTGGGGCCAACGTCCTGACTTTC. Translating gives CASSDRGSGANVLTF.